These 29 T cell receptor beta chains were all obtained from the same sample, sequenced in a study of T cells in Graves' hyperthyroidism and ophthalmopathy. TCR beta CDR3 regions were amplified from RNA. An initial round of RT-PCR targeting the TCR CDR3 relied on the HTBI primer set. TCRdb reprocessed the multiplex PCR reads via MiXCR and lists one record per CDR3 protein. This table has about 690,000 distinct CDR3 sequences, 17% appearing once. Specimen: blood. The source is a man aged 45-65 years with Graves' hyperthyroidism.

This clonotype has just a few counts. The chain carries TRBV6-2 or TRBV6-3 and TRBJ1-1, with a weak D call TRBD1 (5 bases). Germline CDR1 reads MNHEY; CDR2 reads SVGEGT. The germline V and J ends were trimmed by 6 bases and 8 bases, with 13 bases remaining between them. This CDR3 region has 12 residues. This CDR3 is CASRGAGKEAFF. The CDR3 nucleotides read TGTGCCAGCAGAGGGGCCGGGAAAGAAGCTTTCTTT.

This clonotype has a count of ten or more. The rearrangement uses TRBV7-9 and TRBJ1-2; TRBD1 matches at 9 bases. CDR1 is SEHNR and CDR2 is FQNEAQ in the germline V gene (reference sequence). V shed 5 bases, J shed 8 bases, and the junction held 15 bases outside the gene matches. This CDR3 contains 16 residues. DNA of the CDR3: TGTGCCAGCAGCCGTACGCCAACAGGGGGCGCAGGGGGCTACACCTTC. As protein: CASSRTPTGGAGGYTF. The complete variable domain, with remaining parts taken from reference TRBV7-9 and TRBJ1-2, reads DTGVSQNPRHKITKRGQNVTFRCDPISEHNRLYWYRQTLGQGPEFLTYFQNEAQLEKSRLLSDRFSAERPKGSFSTLEIQRTEQGDSAMYLCASSRTPTGGAGGYTFGSGTRLTVV.

The chain joins TRBV5-1 to TRBJ2-1, with D possibly matching TRBD2 (5 bases). The CDR3 covers 16 residues. Trimming shortened V by 2 bases and J by 0 bases, and 12 bases separated the two germline ends. Looked up from germline, CDR1 is SGHRS and CDR2 is YFSETQ. Here the CDR3 reads CASSFGGFSSYNEQFF. The CDR3 coding sequence is TGCGCCAGCAGCTTCGGCGGGTTTTCCTCCTACAATGAGCAGTTCTTC. The entire variable domain, with the rest obtained from reference TRBV5-1 and TRBJ2-1, is as follows: KAGVTQTPRYLIKTRGQQVTLSCSPISGHRSVSWYQQTPGQGLQFLFEYFSETQRNKGNFPGRFSGRQFSNSRSEMNVSTLELGDSALYLCASSFGGFSSYNEQFFGPGTRLTVL.

V gene TRBV27 combines with J gene TRBJ1-5; 7 nucleotides agree with TRBD1. Unmatched junction bases numbered 12, after V lost 6 bases and J lost 4 bases. The CDR3 runs 16 residues. Germline V gene data show CDR1 as MNHEY and CDR2 as SMNVEV (reference sequence). This CDR3 is CASSQRRAGGNQPQHF. Here the CDR3 DNA reads TGTGCCAGCAGCCAACGGAGGGCAGGGGGAAATCAGCCCCAGCATTTT.

Of note for this clonotype: One junction end disagrees with the germline gene, perhaps due to a read error. This chain uses TRBV18 with TRBJ1-2, with 7 bases lining up with TRBD1. There are 15 residues in the CDR3. Germline V gene data show CDR1 as KGHSH and CDR2 as LQKENI. CDR3 loop: CASSARDSINSGYTF. In nucleotides, the CDR3 is TGTGCCAGCTCAGCGCGGGACAGTATAAACTCTGGCTACACCTTC.

This clonotype was seen a few times. This sequence joins TRBV20-1 and TRBJ2-3; the D gene is possibly TRBD2 (6 bases). The CDR3 spans 14 residues. Germline values: CDR1 DFQATT, CDR2 SNEGSKA (reference sequence). Trimming took 2 bases from V and 3 from J, leaving 12 bases between them. CDR3 DNA: TGCAGTGCTAGATTGGGGGGACCAACAGATACGCAGTATTTT. It translates to CSARLGGPTDTQYF.

The chain carries TRBV19 and TRBJ2-6; D is ambiguous. The CDR3 contains 15 residues. With 7 bases removed from V and 0 bases from J, the gap between germline ends came to 10 bases. CDR1 LNHDA and CDR2 SQIVND come from the germline V gene (reference sequence). For the CDR3, the DNA is TGTGCCAGTAAGGTGGAGAGCTCTGGGGCCAACGTCCTGACTTTC. Its translation is CASKVESSGANVLTF.

This clonotype was counted ten times or more. V is TRBV28 and J is TRBJ1-2; D is perhaps TRBD1 (5 bases). Germline V CDR1 and CDR2: MDHEN, SYDVKM. The length of the CDR3 is 13 residues. The ends were cut back, 6 bases at V and 2 bases at J, with 10 bases in the middle. The CDR3 DNA sequence: TGTGCCAGCAGACAAGGGACGAACTATGGCTACACCTTC. It encodes CASRQGTNYGYTF.

This chain uses TRBV9 with TRBJ1-2; D remains unclear. This CDR3 spans 15 amino acids. V was trimmed by 0 bases and J by 8 bases, leaving 17 bases between them. Germline V lookup: CDR1 SGDLS, CDR2 YYNGEE. The CDR3 spells CASSVDMGRTWGYTF. The CDR3 DNA reads TGTGCCAGCAGCGTAGATATGGGGAGAACGTGGGGCTACACCTTC.

The chain recombines TRBV20-1 with TRBJ2-3; 8 nucleotides line up with TRBD2. Germline lookup yields CDR1 DFQATT and CDR2 SNEGSKA (reference sequence). V shed 4 bases, J shed 2 bases, and the junction held 8 bases outside the gene matches. The CDR3 extends over 15 amino acids. For the CDR3, the DNA is TGCAGTGCTACCCACGGTAGCGGGGTCACAGATACGCAGTATTTT. Residues: CSATHGSGVTDTQYF.

The V gene is TRBV28, the J gene TRBJ2-2; TRBD2 matches 8 bases. Germline CDR1 MDHEN, CDR2 SYDVKM. Germline trimming cut 7 bases from V and 5 bases from J; bases unmatched to any gene: 12. The CDR3 runs 16 residues. This CDR3 is CASNPQTGGGTGELFF. The DNA of the CDR3 is TGTGCCAGCAATCCACAGACAGGCGGGGGGACCGGGGAGCTGTTTTTT.

This clonotype was observed a few times. The chain combines TRBV4-1 with TRBJ2-3; D ambiguous. V lost 3 bases and J 6 bases, leaving 19 bases between the germline ends. This CDR3 has 16 residues. The germline V gene encodes CDR1 MGHRA and CDR2 YSYEKL. The CDR3 reads CASSHPDPIVSDTQYF. CDR3 nucleotide sequence: TGCGCCAGCAGCCACCCGGACCCCATCGTATCCGATACGCAGTATTTT.

The J gene is TRBJ2-1, the V gene TRBV19; the match to TRBD2 covers 12 bases. Germline CDR1 and CDR2: LNHDA and SQIVND (reference sequence). This CDR3 is built from 15 residues. J lost 14 bases, V lost 1 base, and 9 bases had no gene match. For the CDR3, the DNA is TGTGCCAGTAGTATAGTCCTTACTAGCGGGGGGACAGAGTTCTTC. Translating it yields CASSIVLTSGGTEFF.

This clonotype was seen many times. V is TRBV28 and J is TRBJ1-6, with D hard to call. The CDR3 has 14 residues. Between the trimmed V and J ends, which lost 2 bases and 2 bases, there was a span of 4 bases. Per the germline V gene, CDR1 is MDHEN and CDR2 is SYDVKM. CDR3 region: CASSLGTYNSPLHF. CDR3 DNA: TGTGCCAGCAGTTTAGGGACCTATAATTCACCCCTCCACTTT.

Regarding this clonotype: A clone one base away is much larger, so this may be a read error. The chain carries TRBV19 and TRBJ2-7; D might be TRBD1 (6 bases). Between the trimmed V and J ends, which lost 3 bases and 7 bases, there was a span of 16 bases. In germline, CDR1 is LNHDA, CDR2 SQIVND (reference sequence). CDR3 length equals 14 residues. CDR3: CASSIAATGREQYF. The CDR3 DNA reads as TGTGCCAGTAGTATCGCCGCCACAGGGAGAGAGCAGTACTTC.

V and J are TRBV7-9 and TRBJ2-3; 7 positions match TRBD1. The CDR3 is 15 amino acids. V lost 2 bases and J lost 4; bases outside the gene matches: 6. Germline CDR1 SEHNR, CDR2 FQNEAQ (reference sequence). CDR3 in DNA: TGTGCCAGCAGCTTATTAGAAGGGGGCGCAGATACGCAGTATTTT. Its protein product is CASSLLEGGADTQYF.

This clonotype was seen ten or more times. The V call is TRBV6-1, the J call TRBJ2-1; 11 positions match TRBD2. The CDR3 totals 19 residues. The trim removed 5 bases at V and 4 bases at J, leaving 16 bases unmatched. Germline loops: CDR1 MNHNS, CDR2 SASEGT. Here the CDR3 reads CASSLFSGLAVGPYNEQFF. The DNA of the CDR3 is TGTGCCAGCAGTTTATTTTCGGGACTAGCGGTAGGCCCTTACAATGAGCAGTTCTTC.

The chain combines TRBV6-1 with TRBJ2-1, with TRBD2 matching 8 bases. Trimming cost V 5 bases and J 5 bases; bases outside gene matches: 11. This CDR3 is built from 16 residues. CDR1 is MNHNS, CDR2 SASEGT, per germline. For the CDR3, the DNA is TGTGCCAGCAGTTCCGTCTTGGCGGGAGGTAACAATGAGCAGTTCTTC. Protein: CASSSVLAGGNNEQFF.

This rearrangement joins TRBV2 to TRBJ1-5; 7 nucleotides agree with TRBD1. Germline V CDR1 and CDR2: SNHLY, FYNNEI. Germline trimming cut 6 bases from V and 3 bases from J; bases unmatched to any gene: 5. The CDR3 is made up of 14 amino acids. The CDR3 reads CASSPGQNNQPQHF. The CDR3, as DNA: TGTGCCAGCAGCCCGGGACAGAACAATCAGCCCCAGCATTTT. The entire variable domain, with the rest obtained from reference TRBV2 and TRBJ1-5, is as follows: EPEVTQTPSHQVTQMGQEVILRCVPISNHLYFYWYRQILGQKVEFLVSFYNNEISEKSEIFDDQFSVERPDGSNFTLKIRSTKLEDSAMYFCASSPGQNNQPQHFGDGTRLSIL.

The gene calls are TRBV7-2 and TRBJ2-3; TRBD1 might be the D (6 bases). V lost 3 bases and J lost 4, with 11 bases in between. This CDR3 is built from 14 residues. Germline loops: CDR1 SGHTA, CDR2 FQGNSA. The DNA of the CDR3 is TGTGCCAGCAGCTTGAACAGGGTGCCAGATACGCAGTATTTT. Its translation is CASSLNRVPDTQYF.

CDR3 sequence: CASMSLAGGKETQYF. CDR3 DNA: TGTGCCAGCATGTCTCTAGCGGGAGGGAAAGAGACCCAGTACTTC. This chain joins TRBV6-1 and TRBJ2-5, with 12 nucleotides matching TRBD2. Per germline, CDR1 MNHNS and CDR2 SASEGT. V lost 7 bases, J lost 3 bases, and 6 bases stayed unmatched. The CDR3 totals 15 residues.

This chain joins TRBV27 and TRBJ2-7; D is undetermined. The V and J ends lost 7 bases and 4 bases respectively, with 20 bases between them. Germline CDR1 MNHEY, CDR2 SMNVEV (reference sequence). The CDR3 loop spans 15 amino acids. CDR3 sequence reads: CASTSLAPGAYEQYF. In DNA, the CDR3 is TGTGCCAGCACTTCGTTGGCCCCGGGCGCTTACGAGCAGTACTTC.

The chain joins TRBV10-1 to TRBJ1-6, with TRBD1 as a possible D gene (5 bases). Trimming took 8 bases from V and 8 from J, leaving 16 bases between them. Germline CDR1 is WNHNN and CDR2 is SYGVQD (reference sequence). The CDR3 consists of 14 residues. Written as DNA, the CDR3 is TGCGCCAGCCCTGAATCCGGGGGTTATTCACCCCTCCACTTT. Translated, it gives CASPESGGYSPLHF.

The table lists this clonotype with a count of one. Here the CDR3 reads CASTGTGVGRYF. For the CDR3, the DNA is TGCGCCAGCACCGGGACAGGGGTTGGGCGGTACTTC. V gene TRBV5-1 combines with J gene TRBJ2-7; TRBD1 matches at 10 bases. After removal of 6 bases from V and 12 bases from J, the junction contained 9 bases not matched to a gene. CDR3 length: 12 amino acids. In germline, CDR1 is SGHRS, CDR2 YFSETQ.

This clonotype was counted ten times or more. This chain connects TRBV7-9 to TRBJ1-4; D unclear. The CDR3 runs to 15 residues. CDR1 and CDR2 (germline): SEHNR, FQNEAQ (reference sequence). Trimming removed 2 bases at V and 1 base at J, with 8 bases between. The chain's CDR3 is CASSLSGGTNEKLFF. The CDR3 DNA reads as TGTGCCAGCAGCTTATCGGGAGGAACTAATGAAAAACTGTTTTTT.

There are many counts of this clonotype. This chain links TRBV19 with TRBJ2-7, with a possible D match to TRBD1 (5 bases). Germline lookup yields CDR1 LNHDA and CDR2 SQIVND (reference sequence). Trimming left V 6 bases short and J 3 bases short, with 18 bases between. The CDR3 length is 15 residues. In DNA form, the CDR3 reads TGTGCCAGTAGCACGATCGGACACGCCATCTACGAGCAGTACTTC. Its translation is CASSTIGHAIYEQYF.

This chain connects TRBV14 to TRBJ1-4; no clear D gene. V lost 3 bases and J lost 8, with 4 bases in between. Germline values: CDR1 SGHDN, CDR2 FVKESK. This CDR3 comprises 11 residues. The CDR3 sequence is CASSHGEKLFF. The DNA of the CDR3 is TGTGCCAGCAGCCATGGAGAAAAACTGTTTTTT.

A note on this clonotype: A much larger clone differs by one base, so this may be a read error. The chain combines TRBV28 with TRBJ2-7; no definite D call. The CDR3 sequence is 14 residues long. V dropped 11 bases and J dropped 3 bases, with 20 bases sitting between them. Germline CDR1 reads MDHEN; CDR2 reads SYDVKM. CDR3 amino acids: CAGTSPAVIYEQYF. DNA for the CDR3: TGTGCCGGCACTTCACCGGCGGTAATCTACGAGCAGTACTTC.

This clonotype was found a few times. The chain joins TRBV2 to TRBJ2-7; weak D call: TRBD2 (6 bases). Germline V gene data show CDR1 as SNHLY and CDR2 as FYNNEI. This CDR3 is built from 15 residues. Trimming shortened V by 4 bases and J by 0 bases, and 13 bases separated the two germline ends. The CDR3: CASSGASASSYEQYF. CDR3 coding DNA: TGTGCCAGCAGTGGGGCTAGCGCTTCCTCCTACGAGCAGTACTTC.